Listed here are 22 T cell receptor beta chains from one sample, sequenced in a study of shared clonotypes between healthy human individuals. The naive CD8 population came from CD45RO-negative cells selected for CCR7, without terminally differentiated effector memory CD45RA+ cells. Profiled with immunoSEQ multiplex PCR; TCRdb holds only in-frame clones, not every one. The table has over 2 million clones, about 94% seen once. Sequencing was performed on naive CD8+ T cells sorted from blood. The receptors derive from a young man in good health.

V usage is TRBV2 and J usage is TRBJ2-6; D call uncertain. The CDR3 is 17 residues long. Trimming stripped 7 bases from V and 0 bases from J, with 16 bases between. Germline values: CDR1 SNHLY, CDR2 FYNNEI. CDR3 bases: TGTGCCAGCAACGACCTACCGTCCTCCTCTGGGGCCAACGTCCTGACTTTC. Its translation is CASNDLPSSSGANVLTF. The whole variable domain, remainder taken from reference TRBV2 and TRBJ2-6, is EPEVTQTPSHQVTQMGQEVILRCVPISNHLYFYWYRQILGQKVEFLVSFYNNEISEKSEIFDDQFSVERPDGSNFTLKIRSTKLEDSAMYFCASNDLPSSSGANVLTFGAGSRLTVL.

This sequence joins TRBV21-1 and TRBJ2-1; the tabulated D call, TRBD1, remains unverified against the DNA. TRBV21-1 is a recognized pseudogene. This CDR3 has 17 residues. The CDR3 region is CASYDARGRRRAGEQFF. The DNA for the CDR3 is TGTGCCAGCTATGATGCCAGGGGGCGAAGGAGAGCGGGAGAGCAGTTCTTC.

V usage is TRBV6-5 and J usage is TRBJ2-7; the D gene is possibly TRBD2 (6 bases). CDR3 length: 14 amino acids. The germline gives CDR1 MNHEY, CDR2 SVGAGI. Trimming took 0 bases from V and 5 from J, leaving 11 bases between them. CDR3 sequence (DNA): TGTGCCAGCAGTTACTCGGGGGACTTAAACGAGCAGTACTTC. It yields the protein CASSYSGDLNEQYF.

The chain is built from TRBV7-8 and TRBJ1-2; D remains unclear. Trimming shortened V by 1 base and J by 6 bases, and 18 bases separated the two germline ends. In germline, CDR1 is SGHVS, CDR2 FQNEAQ. The CDR3 extends over 16 amino acids. CDR3 nucleotide sequence: TGTGCCAGCAGCTTAGATTCGTCGGGATGGCTCGATGGCTACACCTTC. It yields the protein CASSLDSSGWLDGYTF.

The gene calls are TRBV11-2 and TRBJ2-1, with 9 bases fitting TRBD2. J gave up 0 bases and V 3 bases, and 0 bases lay outside the gene matches. The CDR3 has 15 residues. Germline loops: CDR1 SGHAT, CDR2 FQNNGV. This CDR3 reads CASSFSGSSYNEQFF. The CDR3, as DNA: TGTGCCAGCAGCTTTAGCGGGAGCTCCTACAATGAGCAGTTCTTC.

A single count supports this clone. The rearrangement uses TRBV5-4 and TRBJ1-1; 8 bases line up with TRBD1. The germline CDR1 and CDR2 sequences are SGHNT and YYREEE (reference sequence). The CDR3 has 15 residues. V lost 3 bases to trimming and J lost 4 bases; unmatched junction nucleotides: 8. CDR3 in DNA: TGTGCCAGCAGCTATACCGGGACAGGTGTCACTGAAGCTTTCTTT. Its protein product is CASSYTGTGVTEAFF.

The V and J genes are TRBV6-8 and TRBJ1-1; D uncertain. Trimming removed 9 bases from V and 0 bases from J, with 17 bases in between. Germline CDR1 reads MNHGY; CDR2 reads SAAAGT. The CDR3 spans 15 residues. The CDR3 DNA reads as TGTGCCAGTATACTCGATCCAGGTCTGAACACTGAAGCTTTCTTT. Its protein is CASILDPGLNTEAFF.

The V and J genes are TRBV5-1 and TRBJ2-7; the match to TRBD2 covers 7 bases. Germline V lookup: CDR1 SGHRS, CDR2 YFSETQ. The CDR3 runs to 15 residues. Losses at the gene ends were 0 bases for V and 3 bases for J; bases not matched to a gene: 6. The CDR3 reads CASSLGASGGYEQYF. CDR3 DNA: TGCGCCAGCAGCTTGGGGGCTAGCGGAGGCTACGAGCAGTACTTC.

In DNA, the CDR3 is TGTGCCAGTAGTATACCGGGTGACACTGAAGCTTTCTTT. It encodes CASSIPGDTEAFF. The J gene is TRBJ1-1, the V gene TRBV19; D gene uncertain. Germline-derived CDR1 and CDR2 are LNHDA and SQIVND (reference sequence). V was shortened by 2 bases and J by 3 bases, with 7 bases between the two germline ends. This CDR3 is built from 13 residues. Using reference TRBV19 and TRBJ1-1 for the parts outside the CDR3, the full variable domain is DGGITQSPKYLFRKEGQNVTLSCEQNLNHDAMYWYRQDPGQGLRLIYYSQIVNDFQKGDIAEGYSVSREKKESFPLTVTSAQKNPTAFYLCASSIPGDTEAFFGQGTRLTVV.

The chain's CDR3 is CASSYSGLKNEQYF. The CDR3 DNA reads TGCGCCAGCAGCTACTCGGGACTAAAGAACGAGCAGTACTTC. This sequence joins TRBV5-1 and TRBJ2-7; 7 bases are shared with TRBD2. With 3 bases clipped from V and 5 bases from J, the junction kept 8 bases outside the gene matches. The germline V gene encodes CDR1 SGHRS and CDR2 YFSETQ. The CDR3 runs to 14 residues.

This clone was recorded once. The chain is built from TRBV5-6 and TRBJ2-3; D may be TRBD1 (5 bases). CDR3 length: 16 amino acids. Trimming removed 0 bases at V and 2 bases at J, with 13 bases between. Germline CDR1 is SGHDT and CDR2 is YYEEEE. The CDR3 reads CASSLAVDRATDTQYF. CDR3 DNA: TGTGCCAGCAGCTTGGCCGTAGACAGAGCCACAGATACGCAGTATTTT.

The chain employs TRBV9 and TRBJ1-2, with 8 bases identical to TRBD1. The J segment lost 4 bases and the V segment lost 0 bases, leaving 5 bases of the junction unmatched. Germline CDR1 is SGDLS and CDR2 is YYNGEE. This CDR3 has 15 residues. The DNA of the CDR3 is TGTGCCAGCAGCGTAGACCAGGGGGCGTTCTATGGCTACACCTTC. It translates to CASSVDQGAFYGYTF.

A few counts support this clone. This CDR3 is also generated by other DNA sequences in the sample. The V call is TRBV6-5, the J call TRBJ1-6; TRBD1 is a possible D gene (6 bases). Germline V gene data show CDR1 as MNHEY and CDR2 as SVGAGI. Trimming took 6 bases from V and 7 from J, leaving 10 bases between them. This CDR3 spans 13 amino acids. CDR3 nucleotide sequence: TGTGCCAGCAGCCCTACAGGGAATTCACCCCTCCACTTT. Protein product: CASSPTGNSPLHF.

The rearrangement joins TRBV7-9 to TRBJ1-2; D is perhaps TRBD1 (5 bases). There are 15 residues in the CDR3. V was shortened by 5 bases and J by 4 bases, with 17 bases between the two germline ends. Germline V CDR1 and CDR2: SEHNR, FQNEAQ (reference sequence). The CDR3 here is CASSVQGEDFYGYTF. In DNA form, the CDR3 reads TGTGCCAGCAGCGTTCAGGGAGAAGATTTCTATGGCTACACCTTC.

In this sample, this clone turned up once. The J gene is TRBJ1-1, the V gene TRBV19; D gene uncertain. Trimming took 10 bases from V and 7 from J, leaving 16 bases between them. CDR3 length: 12 amino acids. Germline V CDR1 and CDR2: LNHDA, SQIVND (reference sequence). The CDR3 protein is CANSRGVVEAFF. The CDR3 nucleotides are TGTGCCAATAGCCGCGGGGTTGTTGAAGCTTTCTTT.

V and J are TRBV11-2 and TRBJ2-6; D unclear. From germline, CDR1 is SGHAT and CDR2 FQNNGV. V was trimmed by 4 bases and J by 2 bases, leaving 12 bases between them. The length of the CDR3 is 16 residues. The chain's CDR3 is CASSSGPGTGANVLTF. Here the CDR3 DNA reads TGTGCCAGCAGCTCAGGACCCGGAACTGGGGCCAACGTCCTGACTTTC.

The V call is TRBV4-1, the J call TRBJ2-2; D not resolved. Deletions cut 0 bases from V and 7 bases from J, with 6 bases between. This CDR3 is built from 13 residues. Per the germline V gene, CDR1 is MGHRA and CDR2 is YSYEKL. The CDR3 here is CASSQDGIGELFF. The CDR3 DNA reads as TGCGCCAGCAGCCAAGATGGGATCGGGGAGCTGTTTTTT.

A remark on this clone: Additional DNA sequences in this sample encode the identical CDR3. The chain carries TRBV11-2 and TRBJ2-7, with D perhaps TRBD1 (5 bases). Trimming removed 3 bases from V and 2 bases from J, with 8 bases in between. CDR3 size: 13 residues. CDR1 is SGHAT and CDR2 is FQNNGV in the germline V gene. The CDR3 nucleotides are TGTGCCAGCAGCTTTCGACAGCCCTACGAGCAGTACTTC. Translating it yields CASSFRQPYEQYF.

The CDR3: CASTDAGRLDGYTF. The CDR3 DNA reads as TGTGCCAGTACCGATGCAGGGCGTTTGGATGGCTACACCTTC. The genes are TRBV7-9 and TRBJ1-2; a weak D match, TRBD1 (5 bases). CDR3 length equals 14 residues. Germline lookup yields CDR1 SEHNR and CDR2 FQNEAQ (reference sequence). V lost 9 bases and J lost 6, with 20 bases in between.

A word on this clone: Additional DNA sequences in this sample encode the identical CDR3. This chain connects TRBV4-1 to TRBJ2-1, with D uncertain. Germline CDR1 MGHRA, CDR2 YSYEKL. Trimming pared 0 bases from V and 4 bases from J, leaving 7 bases between. This CDR3 region has 14 residues. This chain's CDR3 is CASSQEGIYNEQFF. CDR3 nucleotide sequence: TGCGCCAGCAGCCAAGAGGGTATTTACAATGAGCAGTTCTTC.

Notes on this clone: Sequence at one end of the junction differs from germline and may be a read error. The gene calls are TRBV7-7 and TRBJ2-2; no definite D call. This CDR3 is 16 amino acids long. Germline lookup yields CDR1 SSHAT and CDR2 FNYEAQ (reference sequence). The CDR3 here is CASSLDSFSNTGELFF. In DNA, the CDR3 is TGTGCTAGCAGCTTAGACTCGTTTTCGAACACCGGGGAGCTGTTTTTT.

The chain carries TRBV11-2 and TRBJ1-3, with no clear D. CDR1 is SGHAT, CDR2 FQNNGV, per germline. V lost 4 bases and J 4 bases, leaving 11 bases between the germline ends. The CDR3 has 14 amino acids. The CDR3 nucleotides read TGTGCCAGCAGCTCAATAGATCTGGGAAACACCATATATTTT. This encodes CASSSIDLGNTIYF.